Below, 11 T cell receptor beta chains from the same sample are listed, as sequenced in a study of T cell changes during pregnancy in multiple sclerosis (dated by TCRdb to about 2019). The library was made by the immunoSEQ multiplex PCR assay. Here the immuneACCESS table is served through TCRdb, limited to in-frame sequences with V and J called. Missing clones are a known gap in these copies; in checked studies unresolved V genes cover under half, and the rest lacks a known reason. In this sample the table shows over 30,000 clones, 88% of which occur a single time. More than 0.95% of the sample lies in the top ten. The material was CD4+ T cells from peripheral blood mononuclear cells, obtained before pregnancy. These receptors were taken from a female donor with multiple sclerosis, enrolled in a pregnancy study.

The gene calls are TRBV19 and TRBJ2-5; 7 bases align to TRBD2. Looked up from germline, CDR1 is LNHDA and CDR2 is SQIVND (reference sequence). The length of the CDR3 is 17 residues. The ends lost 5 bases at V and 5 bases at J; junction bases unmatched: 17. As DNA, the CDR3 is TGTGCCAGTAGTGTGGGGGGGGGAGCGAAGTCAAGGGAGACCCAGTACTTC. This codes for CASSVGGGAKSRETQYF.

The chain employs TRBV7-8 and TRBJ2-7; 16 nucleotides align to TRBD2. V was pared by 5 bases and J by 0 bases, with 7 bases of the junction left unmatched. CDR1 is SGHVS and CDR2 is FQNEAQ in the germline V gene. The CDR3 is 18 amino acids. In nucleotides, the CDR3 is TGTGCCAGCAGCCCCCTGGGACTAGCGGGAGGGAGCTCCTACGAGCAGTACTTC. Protein sequence: CASSPLGLAGGSSYEQYF.

The CDR3 DNA follows: TGCAGCGTTGAAGGAACTAGCGGGAGGGCCACGGTAGATACGCAGTATTTT. Translating gives CSVEGTSGRATVDTQYF. The J gene is TRBJ2-3, the V gene TRBV29-1; 13 nucleotides match TRBD2. V shed 1 base, J shed 5 bases, and the junction held 9 bases outside the gene matches. This CDR3 is built from 17 residues. Germline assignment: CDR1 SQVTM and CDR2 ANQGSEA.

This rearrangement joins TRBV2 to TRBJ1-4; 8 bases line up with TRBD1. The junction had 1 base not matched to a gene; V was cut back by 2 bases and J by 5 bases. Germline CDR1 reads SNHLY; CDR2 reads FYNNEI. This CDR3 has 14 amino acids. In DNA, the CDR3 is TGTGCCAGCAGTGAAACAGGGGGGAATGAAAAACTGTTTTTT. Translated: CASSETGGNEKLFF. Full variable domain (remainder filled in from reference TRBV2 and TRBJ1-4): EPEVTQTPSHQVTQMGQEVILRCVPISNHLYFYWYRQILGQKVEFLVSFYNNEISEKSEIFDDQFSVERPDGSNFTLKIRSTKLEDSAMYFCASSETGGNEKLFFGSGTQLSVL.

The chain carries TRBV27 and TRBJ1-2; 10 positions agree with TRBD1. J gave up 5 bases and V 5 bases, and 2 bases lay outside the gene matches. The V gene's germline CDR1 is MNHEY and CDR2 SMNVEV (reference sequence). CDR3 length: 13 residues. DNA of the CDR3: TGTGCCAGCAGTCGACAGGGGGCATATGGCTACACCTTC. Residues: CASSRQGAYGYTF.

V gene TRBV12-5 combines with J gene TRBJ2-3, with TRBD1 matching over 8 bases. V lost 5 bases, J lost 4 bases, and 2 bases stayed unmatched. Germline-derived CDR1 and CDR2 are LGHNT and FRNRAP. CDR3 size: 13 residues. The CDR3 loop reads CASGGQGADTQYF. The CDR3 DNA sequence: TGTGCTAGTGGTGGACAGGGTGCAGATACGCAGTATTTT. Full variable domain (missing parts from reference TRBV12-5 and TRBJ2-3): DARVTQTPRHKVTEMGQEVTMRCQPILGHNTVFWYRQTMMQGLELLAYFRNRAPLDDSGMPKDRFSAEMPDATLATLKIQPSEPRDSAVYFCASGGQGADTQYFGPGTRLTVL.

V gene TRBV6-6 combines with J gene TRBJ2-7, with D maybe TRBD2 (6 bases). V dropped 3 bases and J dropped 3 bases, with 12 bases sitting between them. Germline CDR1 reads MNHNY; CDR2 reads SVGAGI (reference sequence). The CDR3 covers 14 residues. The CDR3 DNA reads as TGTGCCAGCAGTTATCCTGGGACTGGCTACGAGCAGTACTTC. Its translation: CASSYPGTGYEQYF.

The table lists this clone with a few counts. The chain joins TRBV30 to TRBJ2-1, with 8 positions matching TRBD1. The V segment lost 4 bases and the J segment 2 bases; nucleotides outside the gene matches: 4. The V gene's germline CDR1 is GTSNPN and CDR2 SVGIG (reference sequence). This CDR3 spans 14 amino acids. CDR3 coding DNA: TGTGCCTGGACCGGACAGGGAGCCTACAATGAGCAGTTCTTC. Translation gives CAWTGQGAYNEQFF.

The rearrangement uses TRBV18 and TRBJ1-1; 8 nucleotides line up with TRBD1. V lost 3 bases and J lost 4; bases outside the gene matches: 7. Germline values: CDR1 KGHSH, CDR2 LQKENI. This CDR3 is 15 amino acids long. This chain's CDR3 is CASSPGQGVSTEAFF. CDR3 in DNA: TGTGCCAGCTCACCCGGACAGGGAGTGAGCACTGAAGCTTTCTTT. The full variable domain, completed using reference TRBV18 and TRBJ1-1, is NAGVMQNPRHLVRRRGQEARLRCSPMKGHSHVYWYRQLPEEGLKFMVYLQKENIIDESGMPKERFSAEFPKEGPSILRIQQVVRGDSAAYFCASSPGQGVSTEAFFGQGTRLTVV.

This rearrangement joins TRBV4-2 to TRBJ1-5; D may be TRBD1 (6 bases). Germline CDR1 LGHNA, CDR2 YNFKEQ. The CDR3 extends over 15 amino acids. The ends were cut back, 5 bases at V and 1 base at J, with 12 bases in the middle. The DNA for the CDR3 is TGTGCCAGCAGCTACGAAAGGGGGAGCAATCAGCCCCAGCATTTT. This encodes CASSYERGSNQPQHF.

The rearrangement links TRBV10-2 to TRBJ2-1; a possible D gene is TRBD2 (5 bases). Germline V CDR1 and CDR2: WSHSY, SAAADI. Trimming cost V 8 bases and J 4 bases, with 21 bases left between them. The CDR3 is 16 amino acids. CDR3 sequence reads: CASFGSQQPRYNEQFF. The CDR3 DNA reads as TGCGCCAGCTTTGGGAGCCAACAACCTAGATACAATGAGCAGTTCTTC.